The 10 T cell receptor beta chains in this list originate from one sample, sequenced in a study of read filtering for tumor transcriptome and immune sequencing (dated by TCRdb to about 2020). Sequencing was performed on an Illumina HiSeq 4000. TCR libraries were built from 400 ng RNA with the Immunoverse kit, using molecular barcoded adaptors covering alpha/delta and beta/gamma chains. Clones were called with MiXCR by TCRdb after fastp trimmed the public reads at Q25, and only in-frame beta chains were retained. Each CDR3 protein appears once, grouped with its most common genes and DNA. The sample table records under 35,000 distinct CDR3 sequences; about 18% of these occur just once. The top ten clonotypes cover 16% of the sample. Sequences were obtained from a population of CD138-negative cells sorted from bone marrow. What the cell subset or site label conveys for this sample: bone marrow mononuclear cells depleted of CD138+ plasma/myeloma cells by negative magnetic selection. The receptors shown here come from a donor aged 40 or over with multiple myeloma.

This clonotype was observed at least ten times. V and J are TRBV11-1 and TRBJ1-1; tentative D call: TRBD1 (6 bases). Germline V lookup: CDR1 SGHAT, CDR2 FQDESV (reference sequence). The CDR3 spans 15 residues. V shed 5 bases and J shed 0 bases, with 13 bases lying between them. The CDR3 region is CASSRTGIMNTEAFF. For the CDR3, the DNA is TGTGCCAGCAGCCGCACAGGGATTATGAACACTGAAGCTTTCTTT. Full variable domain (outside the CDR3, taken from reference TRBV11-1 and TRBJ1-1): EAEVAQSPRYKITEKSQAVAFWCDPISGHATLYWYRQILGQGPELLVQFQDESVVDDSQLPKDRFSAERLKGVDSTLKIQPAELGDSAMYLCASSRTGIMNTEAFFGQGTRLTVV.

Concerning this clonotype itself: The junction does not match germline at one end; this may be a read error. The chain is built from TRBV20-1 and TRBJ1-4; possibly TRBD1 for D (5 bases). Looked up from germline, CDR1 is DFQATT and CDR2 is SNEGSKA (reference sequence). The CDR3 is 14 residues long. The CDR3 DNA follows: TGCGGTGCTAGGGATCAGGGCGACTATGAAAAACCGTTTTTT. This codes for CGARDQGDYEKPFF.

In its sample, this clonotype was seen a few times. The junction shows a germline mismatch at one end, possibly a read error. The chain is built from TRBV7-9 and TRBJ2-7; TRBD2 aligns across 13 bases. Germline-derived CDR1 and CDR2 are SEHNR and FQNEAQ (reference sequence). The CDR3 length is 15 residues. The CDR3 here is CASRPTSGGAYELYF. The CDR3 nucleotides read TGTGCCAGCAGGCCAACTAGCGGGGGGGCCTACGAGCTGTACTTC.

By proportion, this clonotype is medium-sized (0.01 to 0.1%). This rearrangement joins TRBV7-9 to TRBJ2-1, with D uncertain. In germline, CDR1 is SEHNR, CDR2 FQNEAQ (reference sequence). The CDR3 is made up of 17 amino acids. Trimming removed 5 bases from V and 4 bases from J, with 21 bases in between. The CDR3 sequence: CASSDAKTFVRYNEQFF. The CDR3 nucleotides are TGTGCCAGCAGCGATGCTAAGACATTCGTCAGATACAATGAGCAGTTCTTC.

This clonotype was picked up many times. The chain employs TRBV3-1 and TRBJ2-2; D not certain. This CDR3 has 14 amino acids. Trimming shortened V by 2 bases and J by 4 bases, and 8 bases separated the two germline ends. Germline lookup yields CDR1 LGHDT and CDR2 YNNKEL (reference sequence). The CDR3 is CASSQKRSTGELFF. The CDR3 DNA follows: TGTGCCAGCAGCCAAAAGAGGAGCACCGGGGAGCTGTTTTTT.

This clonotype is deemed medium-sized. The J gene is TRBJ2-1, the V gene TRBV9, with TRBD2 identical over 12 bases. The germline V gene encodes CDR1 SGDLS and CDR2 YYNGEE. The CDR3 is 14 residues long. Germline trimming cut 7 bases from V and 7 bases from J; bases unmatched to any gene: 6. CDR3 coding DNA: TGTGCCAGCCAACCGGGACTAGCGGGTAATGAGCAGTTCTTC. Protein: CASQPGLAGNEQFF.

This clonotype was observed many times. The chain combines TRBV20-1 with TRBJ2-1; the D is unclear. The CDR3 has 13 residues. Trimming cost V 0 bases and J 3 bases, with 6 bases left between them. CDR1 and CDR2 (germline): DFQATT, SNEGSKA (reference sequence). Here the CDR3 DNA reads TGCAGTGCTAGAGAGGAACTCTACAATGAGCAGTTCTTC. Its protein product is CSAREELYNEQFF.

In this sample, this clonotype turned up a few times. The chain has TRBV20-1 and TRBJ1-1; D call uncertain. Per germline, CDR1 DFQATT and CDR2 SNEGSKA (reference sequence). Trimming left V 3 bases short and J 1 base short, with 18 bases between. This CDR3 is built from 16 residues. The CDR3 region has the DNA TGCAGTGCTAGTCCCCTTGTTCGGTCGTCGAACACTGAAGCTTTCTTT. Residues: CSASPLVRSSNTEAFF.

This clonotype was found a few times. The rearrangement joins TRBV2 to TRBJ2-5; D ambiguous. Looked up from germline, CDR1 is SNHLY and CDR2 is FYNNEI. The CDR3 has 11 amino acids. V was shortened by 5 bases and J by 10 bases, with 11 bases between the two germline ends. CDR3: CASSKKVSQYF. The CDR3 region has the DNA TGTGCCAGCAGTAAAAAAGTTAGCCAGTACTTC.

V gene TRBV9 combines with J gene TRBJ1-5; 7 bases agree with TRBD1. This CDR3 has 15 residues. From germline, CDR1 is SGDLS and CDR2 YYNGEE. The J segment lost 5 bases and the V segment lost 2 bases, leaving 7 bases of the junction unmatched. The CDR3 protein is CASSVDGGGDQPQHF. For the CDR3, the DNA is TGTGCCAGCAGCGTCGATGGAGGGGGCGATCAGCCCCAGCATTTT.